The source of this TCR beta chain is a study of beta chain features in type 1 diabetes. Study results and caveats: Reads derived from cDNA could over-represent cells showing high TCR expression.

The study reverse transcribed the entire isolated RNA, so it sequenced expressed TCRB transcripts. Only in-frame clones appear in the TCRdb table, and some are missing; sequencing was by immunoSEQ multiplex PCR. The repertoire holds 150,000 or so clones, approximately 10% seen once, with about 0.6% in the top ten. Purities over 95% were achieved in all sorted populations. A few counts support this clone. Antigen specificity is unknown. V was trimmed by 3 bases and J by 0 bases, leaving 3 bases between them. The germline gives CDR1 SEHNR, CDR2 FQNEAQ (reference sequence). CDR3 length: 12 residues. Material for sequencing was central memory CD4+ T cells from blood. The V gene is TRBV7-9, the J gene TRBJ2-7; no reliable D call. The source is a woman between 35 and 50 years old in good health. The CDR3 DNA sequence: TGTGCCAGCAGCTTTAGCTCCTACGAGCAGTACTTC. Protein: CASSFSSYEQYF.